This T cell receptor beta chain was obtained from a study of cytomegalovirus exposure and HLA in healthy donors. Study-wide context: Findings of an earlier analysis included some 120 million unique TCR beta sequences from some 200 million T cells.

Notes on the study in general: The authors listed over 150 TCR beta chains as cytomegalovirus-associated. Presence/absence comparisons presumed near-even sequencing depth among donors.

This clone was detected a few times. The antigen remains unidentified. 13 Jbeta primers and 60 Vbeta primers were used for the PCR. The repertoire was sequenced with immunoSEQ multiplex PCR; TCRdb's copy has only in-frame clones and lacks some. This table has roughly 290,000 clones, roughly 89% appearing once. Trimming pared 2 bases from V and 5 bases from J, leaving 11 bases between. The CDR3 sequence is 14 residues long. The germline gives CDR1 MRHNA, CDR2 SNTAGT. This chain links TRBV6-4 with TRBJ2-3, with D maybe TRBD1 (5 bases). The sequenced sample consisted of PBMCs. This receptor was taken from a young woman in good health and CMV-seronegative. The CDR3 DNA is TGTGCCAGCAGTGACAGGTCAGGGCAAGATACGCAGTATTTT. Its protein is CASSDRSGQDTQYF.